This T cell receptor beta chain was documented in a study of graft-versus-host responses after intestinal transplantation. Study-wide background: All of the recipients had induction that used anti-thymocyte globulin, then tacrolimus and steroids for around three years.

The germline V gene encodes CDR1 SEHNR and CDR2 FQNEAQ (reference sequence). Trimming removed 2 bases at V and 5 bases at J, with 12 bases between. This CDR3 has 14 amino acids. A few counts support this clone. Sequenced by immunoSEQ multiplex PCR; TCRdb stores in-frame clones only, minus some. The table has 7,000 or so clones, around 30% seen once. Co-plated with approximately 200,000 CFSE-labeled responder cells were approximately 200,000 irradiated, violet-dye-labeled stimulator cells. The material was alloreactive CD8+ T cells from a mixed lymphocyte reaction culture, obtained before transplantation. Subset defined: CFSE-low proliferating T cells sorted from roughly six-day pre-transplant mixed lymphocyte reaction (GvH or HvG direction). The gene calls are TRBV7-9 and TRBJ1-2; maybe TRBD1 (5 bases). This TCR was recovered from a human patient who was an organ donor for intestinal transplantation. The CDR3 sequence: CASSLTIGQYGYTF. The CDR3 DNA reads as TGTGCCAGCAGCTTAACAATCGGACAATATGGCTACACCTTC.